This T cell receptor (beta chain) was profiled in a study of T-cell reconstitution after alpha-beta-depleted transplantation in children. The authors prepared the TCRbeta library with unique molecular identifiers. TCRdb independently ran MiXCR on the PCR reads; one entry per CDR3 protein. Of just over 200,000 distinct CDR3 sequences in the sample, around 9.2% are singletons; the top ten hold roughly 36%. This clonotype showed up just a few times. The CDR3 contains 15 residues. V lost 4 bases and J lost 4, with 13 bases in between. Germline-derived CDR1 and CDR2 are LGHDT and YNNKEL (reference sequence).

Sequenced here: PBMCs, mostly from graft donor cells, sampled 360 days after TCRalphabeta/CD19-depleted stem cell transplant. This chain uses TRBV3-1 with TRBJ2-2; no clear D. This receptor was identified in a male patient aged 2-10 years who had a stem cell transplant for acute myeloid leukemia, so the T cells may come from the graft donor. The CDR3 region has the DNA TGTGCCAGCAGCCCTCGGATTCAGGTCACCGGGGAGCTGTTTTTT. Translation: CASSPRIQVTGELFF.